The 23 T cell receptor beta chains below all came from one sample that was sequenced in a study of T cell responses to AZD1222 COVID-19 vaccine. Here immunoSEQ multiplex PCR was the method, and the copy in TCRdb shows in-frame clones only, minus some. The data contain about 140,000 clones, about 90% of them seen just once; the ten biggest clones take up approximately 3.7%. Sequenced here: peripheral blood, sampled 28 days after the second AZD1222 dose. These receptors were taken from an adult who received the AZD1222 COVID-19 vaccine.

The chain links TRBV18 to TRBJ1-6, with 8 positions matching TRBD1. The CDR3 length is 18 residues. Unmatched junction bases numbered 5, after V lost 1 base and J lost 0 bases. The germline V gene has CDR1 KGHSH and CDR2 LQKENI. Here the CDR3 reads CASSPLGQGNSYNSPLHF. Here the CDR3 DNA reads TGTGCCAGCTCACCACTCGGACAGGGTAACTCCTATAATTCACCCCTCCACTTT. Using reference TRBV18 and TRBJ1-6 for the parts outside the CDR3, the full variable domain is NAGVMQNPRHLVRRRGQEARLRCSPMKGHSHVYWYRQLPEEGLKFMVYLQKENIIDESGMPKERFSAEFPKEGPSILRIQQVVRGDSAAYFCASSPLGQGNSYNSPLHFGNGTRLTVT.

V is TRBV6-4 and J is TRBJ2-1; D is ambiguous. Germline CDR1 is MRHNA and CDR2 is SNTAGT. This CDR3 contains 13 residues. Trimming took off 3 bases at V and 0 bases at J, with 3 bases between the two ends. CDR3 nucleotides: TGTGCCAGCAGTGAGGACTCCTACAATGAGCAGTTCTTC. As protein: CASSEDSYNEQFF.

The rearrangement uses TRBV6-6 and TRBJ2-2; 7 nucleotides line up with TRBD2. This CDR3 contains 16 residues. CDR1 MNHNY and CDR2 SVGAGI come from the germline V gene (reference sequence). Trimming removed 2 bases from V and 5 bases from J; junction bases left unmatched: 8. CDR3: CASSYGGTKMTGELFF. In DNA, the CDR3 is TGTGCCAGCAGTTACGGGGGGACTAAGATGACCGGGGAGCTGTTTTTT.

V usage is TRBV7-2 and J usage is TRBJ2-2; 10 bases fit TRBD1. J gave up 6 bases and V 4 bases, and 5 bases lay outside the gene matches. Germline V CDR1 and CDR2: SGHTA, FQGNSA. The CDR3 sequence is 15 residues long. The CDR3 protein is CASSWTGGTSGELFF. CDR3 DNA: TGTGCCAGCAGCTGGACAGGGGGGACGTCCGGGGAGCTGTTTTTT.

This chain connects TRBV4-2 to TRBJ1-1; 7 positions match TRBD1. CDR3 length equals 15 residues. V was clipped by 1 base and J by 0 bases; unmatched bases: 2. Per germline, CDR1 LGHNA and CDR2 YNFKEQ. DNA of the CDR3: TGTGCCAGCAGCCAAGGACAGGGCCTGAACACTGAAGCTTTCTTT. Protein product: CASSQGQGLNTEAFF.

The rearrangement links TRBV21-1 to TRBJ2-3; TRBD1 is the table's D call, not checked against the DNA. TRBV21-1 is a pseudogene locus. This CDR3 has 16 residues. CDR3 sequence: CASSLRWASYTDTQYF. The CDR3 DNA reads TGTGCCAGCAGCCTACGGTGGGCAAGTTACACAGATACGCAGTATTTT.

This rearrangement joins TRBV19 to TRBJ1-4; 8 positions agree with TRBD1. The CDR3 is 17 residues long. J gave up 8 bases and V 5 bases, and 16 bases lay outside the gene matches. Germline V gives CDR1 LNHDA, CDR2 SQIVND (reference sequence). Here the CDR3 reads CASSPQHPGTGYEKLFF. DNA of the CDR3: TGTGCCAGTAGTCCTCAACACCCCGGGACAGGATACGAAAAACTGTTTTTT.

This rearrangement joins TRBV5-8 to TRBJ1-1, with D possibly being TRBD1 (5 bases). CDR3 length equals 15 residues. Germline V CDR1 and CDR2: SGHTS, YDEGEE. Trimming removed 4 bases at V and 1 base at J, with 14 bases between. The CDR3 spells CASSPSGGSNTEAFF. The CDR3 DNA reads TGTGCCAGCAGCCCTAGCGGGGGGTCGAACACTGAAGCTTTCTTT. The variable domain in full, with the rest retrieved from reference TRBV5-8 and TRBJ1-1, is EAGVTQSPTHLIKTRGQQATLRCSPISGHTSVYWYQQALGLGLQFLLWYDEGEERNRGNFPPRFSGRQFPNYSSELNVNALELEDSALYLCASSPSGGSNTEAFFGQGTRLTVV.

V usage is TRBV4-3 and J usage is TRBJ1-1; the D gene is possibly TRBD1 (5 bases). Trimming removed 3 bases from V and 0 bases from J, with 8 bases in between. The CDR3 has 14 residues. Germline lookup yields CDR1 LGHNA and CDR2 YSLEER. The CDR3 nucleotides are TGCGCCAGCAGCCAGGAGGGGATGAACACTGAAGCTTTCTTT. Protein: CASSQEGMNTEAFF.

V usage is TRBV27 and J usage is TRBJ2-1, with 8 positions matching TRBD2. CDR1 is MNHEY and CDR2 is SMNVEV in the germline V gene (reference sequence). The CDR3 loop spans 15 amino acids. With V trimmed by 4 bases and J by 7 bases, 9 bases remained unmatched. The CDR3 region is CASSSWEIAGNEQFF. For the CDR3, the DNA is TGTGCCAGCAGTTCTTGGGAGATAGCGGGGAATGAGCAGTTCTTC.

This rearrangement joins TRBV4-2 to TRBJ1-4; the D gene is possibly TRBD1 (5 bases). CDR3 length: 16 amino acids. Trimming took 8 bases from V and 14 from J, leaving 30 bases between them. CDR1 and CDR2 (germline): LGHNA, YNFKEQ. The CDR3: CASGEPEGTSFLGLFF. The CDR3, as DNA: TGTGCCAGCGGCGAACCGGAGGGGACCTCATTTTTGGGGCTGTTTTTT.

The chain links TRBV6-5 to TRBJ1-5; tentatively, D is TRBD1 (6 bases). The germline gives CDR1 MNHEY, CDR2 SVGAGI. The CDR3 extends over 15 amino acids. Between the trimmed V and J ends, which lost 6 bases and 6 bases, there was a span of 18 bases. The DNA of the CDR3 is TGTGCCAGCAGCTCCGGGACAACGAGGGGTCAGCCCCAGCATTTT. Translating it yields CASSSGTTRGQPQHF.

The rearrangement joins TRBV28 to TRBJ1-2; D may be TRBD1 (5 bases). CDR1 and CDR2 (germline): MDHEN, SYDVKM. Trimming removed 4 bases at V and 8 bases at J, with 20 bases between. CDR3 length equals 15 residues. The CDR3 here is CASSSEGTGPWGYTF. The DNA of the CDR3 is TGTGCCAGCAGTTCGGAGGGGACTGGGCCGTGGGGCTACACCTTC.

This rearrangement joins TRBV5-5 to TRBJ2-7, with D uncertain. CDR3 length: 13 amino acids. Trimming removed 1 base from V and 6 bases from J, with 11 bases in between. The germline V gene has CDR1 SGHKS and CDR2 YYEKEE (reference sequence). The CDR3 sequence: CASSLRYGPEQYF. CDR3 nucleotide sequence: TGTGCCAGCAGCTTGAGGTATGGCCCCGAGCAGTACTTC. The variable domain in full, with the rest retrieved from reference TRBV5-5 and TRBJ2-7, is DAGVTQSPTHLIKTRGQQVTLRCSPISGHKSVSWYQQVLGQGPQFIFQYYEKEERGRGNFPDRFSARQFPNYSSELNVNALLLGDSALYLCASSLRYGPEQYFGPGTRLTVT.

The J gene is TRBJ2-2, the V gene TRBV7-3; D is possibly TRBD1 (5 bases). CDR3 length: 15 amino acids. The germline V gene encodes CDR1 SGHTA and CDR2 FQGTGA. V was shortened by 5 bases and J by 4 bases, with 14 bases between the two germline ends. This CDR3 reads CASSPQGKGTGELFF. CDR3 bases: TGTGCCAGCAGCCCCCAGGGTAAAGGCACCGGGGAGCTGTTTTTT. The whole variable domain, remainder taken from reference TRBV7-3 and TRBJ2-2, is GAGVSQTPSNKVTEKGKYVELRCDPISGHTALYWYRQSLGQGPEFLIYFQGTGAADDSGLPNDRFFAVRPEGSVSTLKIQRTERGDSAVYLCASSPQGKGTGELFFGEGSRLTVL.

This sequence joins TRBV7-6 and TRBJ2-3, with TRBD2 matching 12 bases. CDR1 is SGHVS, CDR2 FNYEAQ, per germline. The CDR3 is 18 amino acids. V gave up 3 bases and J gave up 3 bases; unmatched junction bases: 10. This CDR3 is CASSFPIILAGGTDTQYF. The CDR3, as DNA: TGTGCCAGCAGCTTTCCGATAATACTAGCGGGGGGAACAGATACGCAGTATTTT.

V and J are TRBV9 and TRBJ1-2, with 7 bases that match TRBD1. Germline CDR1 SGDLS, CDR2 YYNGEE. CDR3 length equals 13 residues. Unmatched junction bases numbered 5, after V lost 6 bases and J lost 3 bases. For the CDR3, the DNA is TGTGCCAGCACAATCAGGGGGGACTATGGCTACACCTTC. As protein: CASTIRGDYGYTF.

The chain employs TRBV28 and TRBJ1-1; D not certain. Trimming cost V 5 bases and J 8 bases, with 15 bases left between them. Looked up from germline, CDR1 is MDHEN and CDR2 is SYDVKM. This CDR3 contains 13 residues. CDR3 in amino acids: CASSPTANREAFF. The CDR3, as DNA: TGTGCCAGCAGTCCTACAGCAAACCGGGAAGCTTTCTTT.

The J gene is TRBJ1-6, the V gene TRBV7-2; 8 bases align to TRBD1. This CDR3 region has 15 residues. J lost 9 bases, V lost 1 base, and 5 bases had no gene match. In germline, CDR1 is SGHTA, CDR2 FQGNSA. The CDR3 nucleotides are TGTGCCAGCAGCTTAGAAGGACAGGGCGGTTCACCCCTCCACTTT. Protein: CASSLEGQGGSPLHF.

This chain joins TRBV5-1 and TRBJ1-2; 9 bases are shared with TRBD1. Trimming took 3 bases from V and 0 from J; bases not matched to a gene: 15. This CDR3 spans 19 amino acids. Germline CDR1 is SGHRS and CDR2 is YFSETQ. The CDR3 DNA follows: TGCGCCAGCAGCTCGGGGACAGGGTTTAGCTTGGGAGCTAACTATGGCTACACCTTC. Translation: CASSSGTGFSLGANYGYTF.

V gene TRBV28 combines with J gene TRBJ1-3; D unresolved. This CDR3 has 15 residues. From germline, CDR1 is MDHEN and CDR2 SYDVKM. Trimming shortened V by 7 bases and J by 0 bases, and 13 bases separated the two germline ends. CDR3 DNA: TGTGCCAGCATGATTGGTGGAACCTCTGGAAACACCATATATTTT. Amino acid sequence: CASMIGGTSGNTIYF.

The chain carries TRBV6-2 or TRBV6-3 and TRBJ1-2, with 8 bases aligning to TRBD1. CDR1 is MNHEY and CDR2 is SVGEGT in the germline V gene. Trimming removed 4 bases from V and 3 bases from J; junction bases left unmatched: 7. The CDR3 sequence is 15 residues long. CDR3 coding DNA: TGTGCCAGCAGTTGGAGGGGACAGGCTGACTATGGCTACACCTTC. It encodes CASSWRGQADYGYTF.

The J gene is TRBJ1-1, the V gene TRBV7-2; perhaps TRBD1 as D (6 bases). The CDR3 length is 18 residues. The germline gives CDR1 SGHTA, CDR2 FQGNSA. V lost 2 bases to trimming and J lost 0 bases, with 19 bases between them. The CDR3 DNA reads TGTGCCAGCAGCTTATCCCTATCCCCAACAGGGCTGAACACTGAAGCTTTCTTT. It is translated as CASSLSLSPTGLNTEAFF.